Below are 3 T cell receptor beta chains sequenced from a single sample in a study of regulatory T cells in long-lasting Graves disease. Construction of the TCR beta libraries employed iRepertoire HTBI primers in conjunction with Arm-PCR of CDR3 regions. One entry per CDR3 protein results from TCRdb running MiXCR on the multiplex PCR reads. The sample holds roughly 500,000 distinct CDR3 sequences, under 25% seen once. Indicated time point: persistent/refractory GD, antithyroid drugs over 5 years with positive TRAb. The TCR library was prepared using RNA isolated from PBMCs. The sequences come from peripheral blood mononuclear cells (PBMCs), collected when the disease was refractory, from a patient treated with antithyroid drugs. These receptors all stem from a female donor with Graves disease.

This clonotype has at least ten counts. The chain has TRBV6-2 or TRBV6-3 and TRBJ1-4; 8 bases align to TRBD1. The J segment lost 8 bases and the V segment lost 3 bases, leaving 5 bases of the junction unmatched. The CDR3 sequence is 14 residues long. Germline V gene lookup returns CDR1 MNHEY and CDR2 SVGEGT. The CDR3 region has the DNA TGTGCCAGCAGTTATGGACAGGGATTGGAAAAACTGTTTTTT. It encodes CASSYGQGLEKLFF.

The table lists this clonotype with many counts. The V and J genes are TRBV6-2 or TRBV6-3 and TRBJ1-5; TRBD1 is a possible D gene (6 bases). The V gene lost 6 bases and the J gene lost 3 bases, with 15 bases spanning the gap. Germline V gene lookup returns CDR1 MNHEY and CDR2 SVGEGT. The CDR3 loop spans 15 amino acids. CDR3 coding DNA: TGTGCCAGCAGCATAAACCCAGGGGACAATCAGCCCCAGCATTTT. Protein sequence: CASSINPGDNQPQHF.

The chain recombines TRBV29-1 with TRBJ2-1; 14 bases align to TRBD2. The V gene's germline CDR1 is SQVTM and CDR2 ANQGSEA. Trimming took 5 bases from V and 7 from J; bases not matched to a gene: 16. The CDR3 covers 18 residues. CDR3 sequence reads: CSVPIPGLAGVGGNEQFF. CDR3 nucleotides: TGCAGCGTTCCCATTCCGGGACTAGCGGGAGTGGGTGGTAATGAGCAGTTCTTC.